This T cell receptor (beta chain) was sequenced in a study of identical twins. V shed 10 bases and J shed 8 bases, with 14 bases lying between them. CDR1 MNHEY and CDR2 SVGAGI come from the germline V gene. This CDR3 is 12 amino acids long. TCRdb itself ran the 5' RACE reads through MiXCR, one entry per CDR3 protein. The sample includes over 600,000 distinct CDR3 sequences, 21% seen only once; the top ten take 4.3%. The same sample was also used in a study of T cells expressing NK-cell markers. That study adds: The study sequenced eight donors, seven HCMV-seropositive and one seronegative. For a handful of donors, the dominant NKG2C+ clonotypes made up roughly 1.0-7.5% of their CD8+ T cells.

This receptor was obtained from a woman between 18 and 29 years old in good health. This chain uses TRBV6-5 with TRBJ1-4; D is unclear. The sequencing input was PBMCs. DNA of the CDR3: TGTGCCACTCGACTCCGGGAAGAAAAACTGTTTTTT. Translated, it gives CATRLREEKLFF.